This TCR beta chain emerged from a study of blood T cell repertoires in COVID-19. Background on the study: From the United States, Italy and Spain came samples of acute and convalescent COVID-19. PBMCs, B-cell-depleted T cells, or T cells provided the cDNA or gDNA that made up the material.

Authors' data handling: Estimates of nucleated cell counts were drawn from the amplification of reference gene primers. Clones were sequenced by immunoSEQ multiplex PCR, and TCRdb holds only the in-frame ones, with some missing. The DNA gave D and trimming, while V, J and clone size come from that table. This table holds about 73,000 clones, roughly four fifths found once. Sample: peripheral blood. The TCR sequence derives from a man between 65 and 80 years old with COVID-19, enrolled during active disease.

CDR3 coding DNA: TGTGCCAGCAGCTTAGGAGGAACAGGGATTCGTGGCACCGGGGAGCTGTTTTTT. This gives the protein CASSLGGTGIRGTGELFF. V and J are TRBV7-2 and TRBJ2-2; TRBD1 is a possible D gene (6 bases). Germline loops: CDR1 SGHTA, CDR2 FQGNSA. Trimming shortened V by 1 base and J by 4 bases, and 19 bases separated the two germline ends. The CDR3 covers 18 residues.